Following are 21 T cell receptor beta chains from one sample sequenced in a study of blood T cell repertoires in COVID-19. Assay used: immunoSEQ multiplex PCR; TCRdb lists only in-frame clones, some missing. The data hold about 100,000 clones, with more than 90% observed a single time. Specimen: peripheral blood. These receptors were collected from a man in his 70s with acute or convalescent COVID-19.

The CDR3 DNA is TGTGCCAGCAGCCCAAGCGGGAAGGGCGAGCAGTACTTC. Translation gives CASSPSGKGEQYF. This chain connects TRBV3-1 (or the pseudogene TRBV3-2) to TRBJ2-7; TRBD2 matches 7 bases. The CDR3 is 13 residues long. Trimming at V came to 4 bases and at J to 6 bases, leaving 6 bases not matched to a gene. The germline CDR1 and CDR2 sequences are LGHDT and YNNKEL (reference sequence).

The chain links TRBV19 to TRBJ2-1; 7 nucleotides line up with TRBD1. Germline CDR1 LNHDA, CDR2 SQIVND (reference sequence). The CDR3 is 13 residues long. Trimming cost V 3 bases and J 8 bases; bases outside gene matches: 4. This CDR3 reads CASSIGQGDEQFF. As DNA, the CDR3 is TGTGCCAGTAGTATCGGGCAGGGGGATGAGCAGTTCTTC.

This clone was counted a few times. The DNA for the CDR3 is TGCGCCAGCAGCTTGGCCGGGGCTAGCGGGGGGGCGAAGACCCAGTACTTC. Amino acid sequence: CASSLAGASGGAKTQYF. This chain links TRBV5-1 with TRBJ2-5; 12 nucleotides align to TRBD2. There are 17 residues in the CDR3. Germline V gene data show CDR1 as SGHRS and CDR2 as YFSETQ. V lost 0 bases to trimming and J lost 6 bases; unmatched junction nucleotides: 9.

The chain combines TRBV4-1 with TRBJ1-1; D gene unclear. The V gene's germline CDR1 is MGHRA and CDR2 YSYEKL. Trimming took off 1 base at V and 0 bases at J, with 15 bases between the two ends. This CDR3 comprises 17 residues. CDR3 amino acids: CASSQVTPGSMNTEAFF. DNA of the CDR3: TGCGCCAGCAGCCAAGTAACCCCGGGTTCCATGAACACTGAAGCTTTCTTT.

The rearrangement links TRBV6-2 or TRBV6-3 to TRBJ1-5, with D perhaps matching TRBD1 (6 bases). Per germline, CDR1 MNHEY and CDR2 SVGEGT. With 2 bases removed from V and 4 bases from J, the gap between germline ends came to 18 bases. This CDR3 is 17 amino acids long. The CDR3: CASSYNLRGKANQPQHF. The CDR3 DNA reads TGTGCCAGCAGTTACAATCTCAGGGGAAAAGCTAATCAGCCCCAGCATTTT.

This rearrangement joins TRBV7-9 to TRBJ1-4, with D perhaps TRBD1 (6 bases). This CDR3 comprises 15 residues. V lost 4 bases to trimming and J lost 5 bases, with 14 bases between them. Germline CDR1 is SEHNR and CDR2 is FQNEAQ (reference sequence). CDR3 DNA: TGTGCCAGCAGCTCCAAACAGGGATGGAATGAAAAACTGTTTTTT. Translated, it gives CASSSKQGWNEKLFF.

This chain joins TRBV10-2 and TRBJ1-5, with 9 bases lining up with TRBD1. Looked up from germline, CDR1 is WSHSY and CDR2 is SAAADI. The CDR3 covers 15 residues. The V segment lost 2 bases and the J segment 5 bases; nucleotides outside the gene matches: 4. The CDR3 here is CASSEGTGSYQPQHF. The CDR3 bases are TGCGCCAGCAGTGAGGGGACAGGGAGTTATCAGCCCCAGCATTTT.

This clone was picked up one time. This sequence joins TRBV19 and TRBJ1-5, with 8 bases fitting TRBD1. J gave up 5 bases and V 3 bases, and 3 bases lay outside the gene matches. CDR3 length: 14 residues. CDR1 is LNHDA, CDR2 SQIVND, per germline (reference sequence). CDR3 sequence reads: CASSIGQGDQPQHF. CDR3 bases: TGTGCCAGTAGTATCGGACAGGGTGATCAGCCCCAGCATTTT.

The chain joins TRBV28 to TRBJ1-4; D is perhaps TRBD1 (5 bases). The V gene lost 3 bases and the J gene lost 8 bases, with 16 bases spanning the gap. CDR1 is MDHEN, CDR2 SYDVKM, per germline. The CDR3 covers 15 residues. The CDR3 bases are TGTGCCAGCAGTTTTCCCGGAGGGGTGGGGGAAAAACTGTTTTTT. Amino acids: CASSFPGGVGEKLFF. Together with reference TRBV28 and TRBJ1-4, the CDR3 gives the full variable domain: DVKVTQSSRYLVKRTGEKVFLECVQDMDHENMFWYRQDPGLGLRLIYFSYDVKMKEKGDIPEGYSVSREKKERFSLILESASTNQTSMYLCASSFPGGVGEKLFFGSGTQLSVL.

The rearrangement links TRBV10-3 to TRBJ1-4; D is unclear. The CDR3 is 13 amino acids. Trimming shortened V by 4 bases and J by 8 bases, and 11 bases separated the two germline ends. Germline assignment: CDR1 ENHRY and CDR2 SYGVKD. The CDR3 DNA reads TGTGCCATCAGTGCTGGCAGCGGCGAAAAACTGTTTTTT. Amino acids: CAISAGSGEKLFF.

The rearrangement links TRBV5-1 to TRBJ1-1; 7 positions match TRBD1. Germline-derived CDR1 and CDR2 are SGHRS and YFSETQ. CDR3 length equals 15 residues. V trimming: 3 bases; J trimming: 1 base; junction bases outside the gene matches: 6. The CDR3 protein is CASSSAGTANTEAFF. In DNA form, the CDR3 reads TGCGCCAGCAGCTCAGCCGGGACAGCGAACACTGAAGCTTTCTTT.

The chain combines TRBV5-1 with TRBJ1-1; D may be TRBD1 (5 bases). Germline loops: CDR1 SGHRS, CDR2 YFSETQ. CDR3 length: 13 amino acids. The ends were cut back, 4 bases at V and 12 bases at J, with 19 bases in the middle. CDR3 in DNA: TGCGCCAGCAGCCCGCGGGACTATCAGGCATCTTTCTTT. Translating gives CASSPRDYQASFF.

The chain employs TRBV27 and TRBJ1-6, with D perhaps matching TRBD1 (6 bases). The CDR3 contains 15 residues. CDR1 is MNHEY, CDR2 SMNVEV, per germline (reference sequence). Trimming took 0 bases from V and 11 from J, leaving 14 bases between them. As DNA, the CDR3 is TGTGCCAGCAGTTTATCCCAAAGGGGGTTACCACCCCTCCACTTT. It codes for CASSLSQRGLPPLHF.

The chain couples TRBV3-1 (or the pseudogene TRBV3-2) to TRBJ2-7; TRBD1 matches 8 bases. Germline V CDR1 and CDR2: LGHDT, YNNKEL (reference sequence). CDR3 size: 19 residues. Germline trimming cut 5 bases from V and 4 bases from J; bases unmatched to any gene: 22. The CDR3, as DNA: TGTGCCAGCAGCGCCCACCCCCATGATTCGGGACAGGTGTTGTACGAGCAGTACTTC. Translating gives CASSAHPHDSGQVLYEQYF.

The CDR3 spells CASSPPDRVYSPLHF. CDR3 nucleotide sequence: TGTGCCAGCAGTCCCCCGGACAGGGTCTATTCACCCCTCCACTTT. This chain joins TRBV28 and TRBJ1-6, with 8 bases matching TRBD1. Per the germline V gene, CDR1 is MDHEN and CDR2 is SYDVKM. This CDR3 comprises 15 residues. Trimming at V came to 5 bases and at J to 8 bases, leaving 8 bases not matched to a gene.

The CDR3 loop reads CASSLRSGRVHEQYF. The CDR3 bases are TGTGCCAGCAGCTTAAGAAGCGGGAGGGTTCACGAGCAGTACTTC. The chain recombines TRBV7-6 with TRBJ2-7; 10 bases match TRBD2. Germline trimming cut 2 bases from V and 5 bases from J; bases unmatched to any gene: 6. CDR1 is SGHVS and CDR2 is FNYEAQ in the germline V gene. The CDR3 is made up of 15 amino acids. Looking up the rest from reference TRBV7-6 and TRBJ2-7 gives the full variable domain: GAGVSQSPRYKVTKRGQDVALRCDPISGHVSLYWYRQALGQGPEFLTYFNYEAQQDKSGLPNDRFSAERPEGSISTLTIQRTEQRDSAMYRCASSLRSGRVHEQYFGPGTRLTVT.

The chain combines TRBV28 with TRBJ1-4; the D gene is possibly TRBD1 (6 bases). The germline CDR1 and CDR2 sequences are MDHEN and SYDVKM. Trimming stripped 7 bases from V and 8 bases from J, with 14 bases between. This CDR3 comprises 13 residues. The chain's CDR3 is CASTTQGREKLFF. The CDR3 DNA reads TGTGCCAGCACCACCCAGGGGCGAGAAAAACTGTTTTTT. Combining the CDR3 with reference TRBV28 and TRBJ1-4 gives the whole variable domain DVKVTQSSRYLVKRTGEKVFLECVQDMDHENMFWYRQDPGLGLRLIYFSYDVKMKEKGDIPEGYSVSREKKERFSLILESASTNQTSMYLCASTTQGREKLFFGSGTQLSVL.

This rearrangement joins TRBV18 to TRBJ2-3; D is perhaps TRBD2 (6 bases). CDR3 length: 11 residues. In germline, CDR1 is KGHSH, CDR2 LQKENI. CDR3 residues: CCAGSTDTQYF. The CDR3 DNA sequence: TGTTGTGCGGGGAGCACAGATACGCAGTATTTT. Variable domain in full (rest from reference TRBV18 and TRBJ2-3): NAGVMQNPRHLVRRRGQEARLRCSPMKGHSHVYWYRQLPEEGLKFMVYLQKENIIDESGMPKERFSAEFPKEGPSILRIQQVVRGDSAAYFCCAGSTDTQYFGPGTRLTVL.

The chain joins TRBV29-1 to TRBJ2-7; the match to TRBD1 covers 9 bases. V gave up 3 bases and J gave up 2 bases; unmatched junction bases: 5. The CDR3 spans 14 residues. In germline, CDR1 is SQVTM, CDR2 ANQGSEA. The CDR3 loop is CSVDFGTGTYEQYF. CDR3 DNA: TGCAGCGTTGATTTCGGGACAGGGACCTACGAGCAGTACTTC.

The V call is TRBV6-5, the J call TRBJ1-1, with TRBD1 matching over 9 bases. The CDR3 loop spans 13 amino acids. Trimming took 6 bases from V and 11 from J; bases not matched to a gene: 10. Per germline, CDR1 MNHEY and CDR2 SVGAGI. As DNA, the CDR3 is TGTGCCAGCAGGCCGACAGGGGGGGATAGGGCTTTCTTT. Translation gives CASRPTGGDRAFF.

V is TRBV5-4 and J is TRBJ2-5, with TRBD2 identical over 13 bases. The CDR3 is made up of 19 amino acids. Looked up from germline, CDR1 is SGHNT and CDR2 is YYREEE (reference sequence). With V trimmed by 2 bases and J by 4 bases, 14 bases remained unmatched. The CDR3 loop is CASSFGLAGVGGGGETQYF. In DNA form, the CDR3 reads TGTGCCAGCAGCTTCGGACTAGCGGGAGTCGGAGGGGGAGGAGAGACCCAGTACTTC.